This T cell receptor beta chain was sequenced for a study of blood T cells in healthy people across ages. It was with a sample-barcoded 5' primer and a J-beta primer mix that a second PCR of roughly 7 to 12 cycles was run. TCRdb redid the calling of the 5' RACE reads with MiXCR, one entry per CDR3 protein. The table lists approximately 800,000 distinct CDR3 sequences, roughly 50% of them singletons. This receptor was identified in a man of 80 years or more in good health. Sequences were obtained from blood.

In DNA, the CDR3 is TGCAGTGCTAGAGTAGCGGCAGAGCGCGGCTACACCTTC. Protein: CSARVAAERGYTF. The chain combines TRBV20-1 with TRBJ1-2; D gene uncertain. V dropped 1 base and J dropped 8 bases, with 14 bases sitting between them. The CDR3 loop spans 13 amino acids. Germline V CDR1 and CDR2: DFQATT, SNEGSKA (reference sequence).